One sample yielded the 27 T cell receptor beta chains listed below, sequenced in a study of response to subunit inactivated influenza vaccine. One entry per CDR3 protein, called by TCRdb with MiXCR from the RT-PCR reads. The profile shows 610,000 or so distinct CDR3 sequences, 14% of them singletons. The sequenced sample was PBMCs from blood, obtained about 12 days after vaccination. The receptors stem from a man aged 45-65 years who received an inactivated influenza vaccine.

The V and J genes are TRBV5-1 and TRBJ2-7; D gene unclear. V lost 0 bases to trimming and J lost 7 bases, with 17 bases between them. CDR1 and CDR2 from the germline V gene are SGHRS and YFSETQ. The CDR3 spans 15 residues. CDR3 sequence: CASSLVAQPLGEQYF. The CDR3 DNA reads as TGCGCCAGCAGCTTGGTTGCCCAACCCCTAGGGGAGCAGTACTTC.

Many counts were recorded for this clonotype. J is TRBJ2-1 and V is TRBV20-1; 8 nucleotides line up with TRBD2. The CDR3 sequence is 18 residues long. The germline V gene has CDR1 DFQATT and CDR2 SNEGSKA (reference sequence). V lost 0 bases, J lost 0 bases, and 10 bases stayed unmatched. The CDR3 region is CSARDLASGYSSYNEQFF. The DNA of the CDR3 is TGCAGTGCTAGAGATCTCGCTAGCGGGTACAGCTCCTACAATGAGCAGTTCTTC.

The CDR3: CASSPGTNKSSGANVLTF. As DNA, the CDR3 is TGTGCCAGCAGCCCTGGGACAAATAAGAGCTCTGGGGCCAACGTCCTGACTTTC. This chain links TRBV11-2 with TRBJ2-6, with TRBD1 as a possible D gene (6 bases). The length of the CDR3 is 18 residues. The V end lost 5 bases, the J end lost 0 bases, and 17 bases lay between the germline ends. Germline lookup yields CDR1 SGHAT and CDR2 FQNNGV.

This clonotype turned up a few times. For the CDR3, the DNA is TGTGCCACCAGTGATTCGGGACAGGGATTTTACAATGAGCAGTTCTTC. Translation gives CATSDSGQGFYNEQFF. The chain links TRBV24-1 to TRBJ2-1; 9 bases are shared with TRBD1. The CDR3 has 16 residues. Germline V gives CDR1 KGHDR, CDR2 SFDVKD. The V gene end was trimmed by 2 bases and the J gene end by 4 bases; junction bases not matched to a gene: 5.

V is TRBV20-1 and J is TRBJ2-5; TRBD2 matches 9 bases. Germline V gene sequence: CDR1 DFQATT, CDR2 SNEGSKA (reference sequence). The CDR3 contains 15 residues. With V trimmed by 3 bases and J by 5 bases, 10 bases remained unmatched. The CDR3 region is CSARPSGIDGETQYF. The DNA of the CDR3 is TGCAGTGCTAGGCCTAGCGGGATTGACGGGGAGACCCAGTACTTC.

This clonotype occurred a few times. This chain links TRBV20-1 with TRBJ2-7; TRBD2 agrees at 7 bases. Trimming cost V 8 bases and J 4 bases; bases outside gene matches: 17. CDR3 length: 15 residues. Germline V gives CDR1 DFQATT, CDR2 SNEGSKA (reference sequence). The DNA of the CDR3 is TGCAGTCCACTAGGAGGCGGGAGCAAAGGATACGAGCAGTACTTC. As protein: CSPLGGGSKGYEQYF.

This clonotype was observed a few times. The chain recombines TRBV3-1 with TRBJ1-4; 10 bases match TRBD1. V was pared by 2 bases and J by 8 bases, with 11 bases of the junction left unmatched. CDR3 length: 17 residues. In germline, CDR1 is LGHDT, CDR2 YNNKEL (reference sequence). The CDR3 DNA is TGTGCCAGCAGCCAACTTACGTCGGGGACAGGGGCCGAAAAACTGTTTTTT. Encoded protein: CASSQLTSGTGAEKLFF.

The CDR3 is CASRATSGAYEQYF. The DNA for the CDR3 is TGTGCCAGCAGAGCGACTAGCGGGGCCTACGAGCAGTACTTC. The chain combines TRBV27 with TRBJ2-7, with 11 nucleotides matching TRBD2. With V trimmed by 6 bases and J by 2 bases, 3 bases remained unmatched. The CDR3 length is 14 residues. The germline gives CDR1 MNHEY, CDR2 SMNVEV (reference sequence).

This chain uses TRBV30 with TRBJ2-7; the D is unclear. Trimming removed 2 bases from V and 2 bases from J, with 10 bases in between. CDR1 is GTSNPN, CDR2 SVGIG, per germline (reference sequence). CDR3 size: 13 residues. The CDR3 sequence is CAWSLLGAYEQYF. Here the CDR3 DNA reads TGTGCCTGGAGTCTGCTGGGTGCCTACGAGCAGTACTTC.

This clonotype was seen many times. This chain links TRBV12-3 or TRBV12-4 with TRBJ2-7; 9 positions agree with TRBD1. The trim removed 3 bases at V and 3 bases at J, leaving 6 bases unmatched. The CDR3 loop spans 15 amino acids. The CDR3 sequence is CASSFPDRGFYEQYF. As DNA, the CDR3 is TGTGCCAGCAGTTTCCCTGACAGGGGGTTCTACGAGCAGTACTTC.

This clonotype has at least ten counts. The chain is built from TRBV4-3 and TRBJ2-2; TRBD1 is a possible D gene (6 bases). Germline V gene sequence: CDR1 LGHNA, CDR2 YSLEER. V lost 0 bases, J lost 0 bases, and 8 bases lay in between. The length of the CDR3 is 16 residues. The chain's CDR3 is CASSQETGSNTGELFF. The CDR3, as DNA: TGCGCCAGCAGCCAAGAGACAGGTTCGAACACCGGGGAGCTGTTTTTT.

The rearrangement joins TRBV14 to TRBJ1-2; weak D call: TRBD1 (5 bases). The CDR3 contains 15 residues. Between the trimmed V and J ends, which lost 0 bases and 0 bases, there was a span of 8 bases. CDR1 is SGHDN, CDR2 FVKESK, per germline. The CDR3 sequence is CASSQEGGANYGYTF. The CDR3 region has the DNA TGTGCCAGCAGCCAAGAGGGGGGAGCTAACTATGGCTACACCTTC.

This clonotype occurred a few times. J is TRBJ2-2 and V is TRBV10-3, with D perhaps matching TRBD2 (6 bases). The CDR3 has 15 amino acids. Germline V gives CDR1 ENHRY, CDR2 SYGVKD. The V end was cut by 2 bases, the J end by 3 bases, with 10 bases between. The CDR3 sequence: CAISEGGEDTGELFF. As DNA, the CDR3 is TGTGCCATCAGTGAGGGCGGGGAAGACACCGGGGAGCTGTTTTTT.

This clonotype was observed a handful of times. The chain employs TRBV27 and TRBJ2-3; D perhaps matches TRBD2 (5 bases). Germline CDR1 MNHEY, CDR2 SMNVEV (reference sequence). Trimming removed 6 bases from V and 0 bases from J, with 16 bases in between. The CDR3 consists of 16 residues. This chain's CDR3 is CASSPTNRESTDTQYF. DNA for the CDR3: TGTGCCAGCAGCCCGACAAATCGGGAAAGCACAGATACGCAGTATTTT.

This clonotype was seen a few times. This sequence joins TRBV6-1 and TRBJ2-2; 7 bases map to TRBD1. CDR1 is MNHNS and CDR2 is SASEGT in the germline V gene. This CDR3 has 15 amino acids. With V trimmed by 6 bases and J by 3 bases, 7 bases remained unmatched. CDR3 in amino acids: CASRRQGLDTGELFF. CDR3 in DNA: TGTGCCAGCAGGCGACAGGGTTTGGACACCGGGGAGCTGTTTTTT.

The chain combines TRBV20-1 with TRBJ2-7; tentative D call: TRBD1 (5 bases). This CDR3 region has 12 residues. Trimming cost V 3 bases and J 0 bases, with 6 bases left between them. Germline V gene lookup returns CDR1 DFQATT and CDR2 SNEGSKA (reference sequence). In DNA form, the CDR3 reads TGCAGTGCTAGTGACAGCTCCTACGAGCAGTACTTC. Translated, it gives CSASDSSYEQYF.

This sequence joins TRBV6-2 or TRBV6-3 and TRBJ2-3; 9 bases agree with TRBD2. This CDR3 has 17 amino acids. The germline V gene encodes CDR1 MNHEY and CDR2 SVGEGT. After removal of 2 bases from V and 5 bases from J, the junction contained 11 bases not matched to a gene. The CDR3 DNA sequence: TGTGCCAGCAGTTACCTGAACTTGGCGGGGGGGCAAGATACGCAGTATTTT. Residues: CASSYLNLAGGQDTQYF.

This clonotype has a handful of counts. The CDR3 DNA reads TGTGCCAGCGGACAGACAGGGATCAGCTCCTACGAGCAGTACTTC. This sequence encodes CASGQTGISSYEQYF. The chain recombines TRBV2 with TRBJ2-7; 7 bases are a match to TRBD1. Trimming removed 8 bases from V and 0 bases from J; junction bases left unmatched: 10. There are 15 residues in the CDR3. Germline V gene data show CDR1 as SNHLY and CDR2 as FYNNEI.

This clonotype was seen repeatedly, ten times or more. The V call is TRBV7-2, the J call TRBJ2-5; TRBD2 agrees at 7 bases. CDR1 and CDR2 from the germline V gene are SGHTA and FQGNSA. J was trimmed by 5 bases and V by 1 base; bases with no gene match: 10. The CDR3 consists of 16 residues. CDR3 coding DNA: TGTGCCAGCAGCTTAGACGGCGGGAGCGTGGCGGAGACCCAGTACTTC. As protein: CASSLDGGSVAETQYF.

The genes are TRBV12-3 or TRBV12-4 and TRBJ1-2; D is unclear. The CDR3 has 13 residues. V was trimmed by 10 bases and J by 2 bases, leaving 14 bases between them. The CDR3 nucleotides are TGTGCCATCCGTACGGGTTTGAACTATGGCTACACCTTC. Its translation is CAIRTGLNYGYTF.

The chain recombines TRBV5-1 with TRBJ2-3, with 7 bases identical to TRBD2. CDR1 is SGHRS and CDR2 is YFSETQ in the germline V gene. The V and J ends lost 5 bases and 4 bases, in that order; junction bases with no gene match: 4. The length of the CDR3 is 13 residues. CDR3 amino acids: CASSGSGADTQYF. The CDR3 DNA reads TGCGCCAGCAGTGGAAGCGGGGCAGATACGCAGTATTTT.

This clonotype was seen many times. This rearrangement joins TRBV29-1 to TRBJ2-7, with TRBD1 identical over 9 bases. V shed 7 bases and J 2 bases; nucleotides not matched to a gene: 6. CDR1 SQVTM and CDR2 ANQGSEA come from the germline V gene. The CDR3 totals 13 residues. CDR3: CSAGQGSAYEQYF. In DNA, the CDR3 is TGCAGCGCCGGACAGGGGTCGGCCTACGAGCAGTACTTC.

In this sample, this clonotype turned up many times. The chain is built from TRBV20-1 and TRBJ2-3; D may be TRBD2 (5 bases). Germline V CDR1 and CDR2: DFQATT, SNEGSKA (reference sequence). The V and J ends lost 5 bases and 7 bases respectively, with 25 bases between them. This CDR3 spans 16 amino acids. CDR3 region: CSASEGDFHRVNTQYF. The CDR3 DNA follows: TGCAGTGCTTCCGAGGGAGACTTTCATAGGGTGAATACGCAGTATTTT.

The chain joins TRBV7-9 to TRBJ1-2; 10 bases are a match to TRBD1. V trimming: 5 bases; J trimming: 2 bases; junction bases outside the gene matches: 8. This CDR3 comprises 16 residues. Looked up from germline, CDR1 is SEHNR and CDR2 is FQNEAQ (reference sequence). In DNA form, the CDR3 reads TGTGCCAGCAGCCGACAGGGGGCTGGGCCGAACTATGGCTACACCTTC. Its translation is CASSRQGAGPNYGYTF.

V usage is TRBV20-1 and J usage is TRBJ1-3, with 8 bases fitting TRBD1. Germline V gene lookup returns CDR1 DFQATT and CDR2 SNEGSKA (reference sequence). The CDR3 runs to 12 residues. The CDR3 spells CGGGQGGNTIYF. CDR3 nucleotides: TGCGGCGGCGGACAGGGAGGAAACACCATATATTTT.

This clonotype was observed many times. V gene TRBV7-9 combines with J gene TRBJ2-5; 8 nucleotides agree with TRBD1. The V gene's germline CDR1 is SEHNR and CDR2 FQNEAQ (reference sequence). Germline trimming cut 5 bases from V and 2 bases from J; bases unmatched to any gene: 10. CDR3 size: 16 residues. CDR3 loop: CASSPDWGTGQETQYF. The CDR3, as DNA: TGTGCCAGCAGCCCCGATTGGGGGACAGGACAAGAGACCCAGTACTTC.

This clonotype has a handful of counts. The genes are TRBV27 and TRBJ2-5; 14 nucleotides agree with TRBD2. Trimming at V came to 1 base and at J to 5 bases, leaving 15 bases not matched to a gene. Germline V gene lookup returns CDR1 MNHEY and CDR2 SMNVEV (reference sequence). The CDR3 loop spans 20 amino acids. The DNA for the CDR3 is TGTGCCAGCAGTTTATTGGGACTAGCGGGAGCTCCTTCTATGGGGGAGACCCAGTACTTC. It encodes CASSLLGLAGAPSMGETQYF.